The 8 T cell receptor beta chains presented below share a single source sample, sequenced in a study of metastatic and nonmetastatic thyroid tumors. TCRdb re-called the PCR reads through MiXCR. This table holds about 85,000 clones, less than 10% found once. Patients underwent thyroid surgery, and none had received any treatment before it. Sequenced sample: blood. These receptors all stem from a female donor with papillary thyroid cancer or a benign thyroid nodule (not recorded which). Some clones in this sample may be carry-over from other donors' samples.

The chain has TRBV6-2 or TRBV6-3 and TRBJ1-1, with TRBD1 as a possible D gene (6 bases). V was shortened by 0 bases and J by 12 bases, with 17 bases between the two germline ends. There are 14 residues in the CDR3. Germline V CDR1 and CDR2: MNHEY, SVGEGT. The CDR3 DNA is TGTGCCAGCAGTTACTCGAGGGGGAACACTGGATCTTTCTTT. This gives the protein CASSYSRGNTGSFF.

At least ten counts were recorded for this clone. The V gene is TRBV7-9, the J gene TRBJ2-5; D may be TRBD1 (7 bases). The germline gives CDR1 SEHNR, CDR2 FQNEAQ (reference sequence). Trimming shortened V by 9 bases and J by 5 bases, and 19 bases separated the two germline ends. This CDR3 is 14 amino acids long. The CDR3 region is CASEPQGGSETQYF. Here the CDR3 DNA reads TGTGCCAGTGAACCCCAGGGGGGCTCGGAGACCCAGTACTTC.

This clone has ten or more counts. V and J are TRBV7-9 and TRBJ1-3; TRBD1 aligns across 7 bases. Per germline, CDR1 SEHNR and CDR2 FQNEAQ (reference sequence). With V trimmed by 0 bases and J by 4 bases, 3 bases remained unmatched. CDR3 length equals 15 residues. Written as DNA, the CDR3 is TGTGCCAGCAGCTTAGCGGGGACAGAAGGAAACACCATATATTTT. As protein: CASSLAGTEGNTIYF.

This sequence joins TRBV5-1 and TRBJ1-1; D perhaps matches TRBD1 (5 bases). The CDR3 runs 16 residues. The V end was cut by 3 bases, the J end by 2 bases, with 17 bases between. The germline CDR1 and CDR2 sequences are SGHRS and YFSETQ. The CDR3 here is CASSWDPPGHNTEAFF. CDR3 DNA sequence: TGCGCCAGCAGCTGGGACCCCCCGGGGCATAACACTGAAGCTTTCTTT.

This clone was recorded many times. The chain has TRBV11-1 and TRBJ2-7; the match to TRBD2 covers 8 bases. This CDR3 region has 16 residues. Trimming at V came to 2 bases and at J to 2 bases, leaving 8 bases not matched to a gene. CDR1 and CDR2 from the germline V gene are SGHAT and FQDESV (reference sequence). The CDR3 sequence is CASSLLRTSGAYEQYF. As DNA, the CDR3 is TGTGCCAGCAGCTTATTGAGAACTAGCGGAGCCTACGAGCAGTACTTC.

This clone has at least ten counts. The gene calls are TRBV5-1 and TRBJ1-1; TRBD1 is a possible D gene (6 bases). This CDR3 comprises 15 residues. V lost 0 bases and J lost 3, with 12 bases in between. Germline lookup yields CDR1 SGHRS and CDR2 YFSETQ. The CDR3, as DNA: TGCGCCAGCAGCTTGGGGTCAGGGGTGGACACTGAAGCTTTCTTT. This encodes CASSLGSGVDTEAFF.

This clone was seen repeatedly, ten times or more. V usage is TRBV5-6 and J usage is TRBJ1-5; 7 bases are a match to TRBD1. The length of the CDR3 is 16 residues. V trimming: 4 bases; J trimming: 0 bases; junction bases outside the gene matches: 7. Germline CDR1 is SGHDT and CDR2 is YYEEEE. The chain's CDR3 is CASSLRTGHSNQPQHF. The CDR3 DNA follows: TGTGCCAGCAGCCTTCGGACAGGTCATAGCAATCAGCCCCAGCATTTT.

This clone was seen repeatedly, ten times or more. The same CDR3 arises from other DNA sequences in this sample as well. V usage is TRBV5-1 and J usage is TRBJ2-7; the D call may be TRBD1 or TRBD2 (6 bases each). Looked up from germline, CDR1 is SGHRS and CDR2 is YFSETQ. The CDR3 contains 14 residues. V was clipped by 4 bases and J by 6 bases, with 17 bases between them. In DNA, the CDR3 is TGCGCCAGCAGCGCAACCGGGACGGGGGCCGAGCAGTACTTC. Its protein product is CASSATGTGAEQYF.